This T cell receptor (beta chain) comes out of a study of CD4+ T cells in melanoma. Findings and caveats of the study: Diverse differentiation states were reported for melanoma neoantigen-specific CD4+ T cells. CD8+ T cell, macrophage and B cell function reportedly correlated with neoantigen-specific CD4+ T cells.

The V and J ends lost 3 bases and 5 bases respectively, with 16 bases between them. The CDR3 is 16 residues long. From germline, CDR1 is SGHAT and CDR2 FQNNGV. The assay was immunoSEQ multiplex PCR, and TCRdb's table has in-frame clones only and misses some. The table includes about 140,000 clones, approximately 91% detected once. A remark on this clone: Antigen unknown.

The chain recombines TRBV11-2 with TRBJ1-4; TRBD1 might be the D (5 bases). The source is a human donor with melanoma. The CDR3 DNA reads TGTGCCAGCAGCTTTTCGCACGGGACCAACAATGAAAAACTGTTTTTT. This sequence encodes CASSFSHGTNNEKLFF.